One sample yielded the 13 T cell receptor beta chains listed below, sequenced in a study of radiotherapy plus CTLA-4 blockade in lung cancer. Sequencing was performed with immunoSEQ multiplex PCR; in TCRdb, only in-frame clones are kept and a portion is missing. The table includes around 99,000 clones, around 90% detected once. The source material was peripheral blood, sampled from a patient treated with radiotherapy plus ipilimumab. The receptor set was obtained from a human donor with non-small cell lung cancer that progressed on radiotherapy plus ipilimumab.

The chain carries TRBV5-4 and TRBJ2-2; 8 nucleotides agree with TRBD2. Germline CDR1 is SGHNT and CDR2 is YYREEE (reference sequence). J gave up 4 bases and V 5 bases, and 10 bases lay outside the gene matches. The CDR3 has 16 residues. The CDR3 bases are TGTGCCAGCAGTAACGGCGGGGGGCTGATCACCGGGGAGCTGTTTTTT. Protein: CASSNGGGLITGELFF.

This clone was recorded many times. The V call is TRBV5-4, the J call TRBJ2-5; no clear D gene. V was pared by 1 base and J by 7 bases, with 5 bases between. The CDR3 spans 11 residues. CDR1 and CDR2 (germline): SGHNT, YYREEE (reference sequence). The CDR3 DNA reads TGTGCCAGCAGCTTGCTCTCGACCCAGTACTTC. It translates to CASSLLSTQYF.

The chain is built from TRBV7-8 and TRBJ1-4; D might be TRBD1 (5 bases). Germline V CDR1 and CDR2: SGHVS, FQNEAQ. The CDR3 has 15 amino acids. V gave up 5 bases and J gave up 0 bases, with 10 bases separating them. DNA for the CDR3: TGTGCCAGCAGCCGAACCAGGGCAACTAATGAAAAACTGTTTTTT. As protein: CASSRTRATNEKLFF.

A note on this clone: Distinct nucleotide sequences in the sample also encode this CDR3. In nucleotides, the CDR3 is TGTGCCAGCAGTTACTCCGGGACGGTGAACACTGAAGCTTTCTTT. Translated: CASSYSGTVNTEAFF. The gene calls are TRBV6-5 and TRBJ1-1; the D gene is possibly TRBD1 (5 bases). With 0 bases removed from V and 0 bases from J, the gap between germline ends came to 8 bases. Germline V gives CDR1 MNHEY, CDR2 SVGAGI. The CDR3 covers 15 residues.

The gene calls are TRBV27 and TRBJ1-5; 9 bases map to TRBD1. Germline CDR1 and CDR2: MNHEY and SMNVEV (reference sequence). There are 15 residues in the CDR3. J was trimmed by 6 bases and V by 6 bases; bases with no gene match: 9. The CDR3: CASSARDRVGQPQHF. As DNA, the CDR3 is TGTGCCAGCAGCGCCCGGGACAGGGTGGGTCAGCCCCAGCATTTT.

V and J are TRBV10-3 and TRBJ2-2; D is unclear. Germline CDR1 ENHRY, CDR2 SYGVKD. This CDR3 contains 12 residues. The CDR3 nucleotides are TGTGCGACCGGATATGACCCCGGGGAGCTGTTTTTT. Amino acid sequence: CATGYDPGELFF.

The V call is TRBV6-5, the J call TRBJ2-3, with TRBD2 matching 10 bases. The CDR3 totals 13 residues. Trimming at V came to 8 bases and at J to 5 bases, leaving 4 bases not matched to a gene. Germline CDR1 MNHEY, CDR2 SVGAGI. DNA of the CDR3: TGTGCCAGCCGGGGACTAGCGAGAGATACGCAGTATTTT. Translation gives CASRGLARDTQYF.

This clone was seen just once. The J gene is TRBJ2-5, the V gene TRBV6-5; D gene uncertain. Germline assignment: CDR1 MNHEY and CDR2 SVGAGI. The CDR3 spans 15 residues. V was shortened by 0 bases and J by 5 bases, with 13 bases between the two germline ends. The CDR3 loop is CASSYSEVSRETQYF. CDR3 DNA sequence: TGTGCCAGCAGTTACTCGGAAGTCAGCAGGGAGACCCAGTACTTC.

The V and J genes are TRBV7-3 and TRBJ1-2, with D maybe TRBD1 (5 bases). CDR3 length equals 13 residues. The germline CDR1 and CDR2 sequences are SGHTA and FQGTGA. V was clipped by 7 bases and J by 3 bases, with 12 bases between them. DNA of the CDR3: TGTGCCAGCACGACAGAGACGCACTATGGCTACACCTTC. Residues: CASTTETHYGYTF.

The chain is built from TRBV6-5 and TRBJ1-4; D uncertain. The CDR3 is 14 amino acids. The V end was cut by 0 bases, the J end by 8 bases, with 10 bases between. The germline gives CDR1 MNHEY, CDR2 SVGAGI. The DNA for the CDR3 is TGTGCCAGCAGTTACTCTGGCAGCAAAGAAAAACTGTTTTTT. Protein product: CASSYSGSKEKLFF.

This clone was detected only once. The DNA of the CDR3 is TGTGCCAGCGTGGCGGGAGTATCCTCGAGCTCCTACAATGAGCAGTTCTTC. Protein: CASVAGVSSSSYNEQFF. The rearrangement joins TRBV27 to TRBJ2-1; 7 nucleotides align to TRBD2. CDR1 MNHEY and CDR2 SMNVEV come from the germline V gene (reference sequence). This CDR3 has 17 amino acids. Trimming at V came to 8 bases and at J to 0 bases, leaving 13 bases not matched to a gene.

This clone was observed a single time. V usage is TRBV9 and J usage is TRBJ2-1, with D perhaps TRBD1 or TRBD2 (5 bases each). The CDR3 totals 15 residues. V was cut by 3 bases and J by 4 bases, with 14 bases left in between. The germline CDR1 and CDR2 sequences are SGDLS and YYNGEE. The CDR3 DNA follows: TGTGCCAGCAGCGGAGAGGGGTTACGGTACAATGAGCAGTTCTTC. Encoded protein: CASSGEGLRYNEQFF.

The chain has TRBV2 and TRBJ2-3; 9 bases are shared with TRBD1. The CDR3 sequence is 15 residues long. Unmatched junction bases numbered 6, after V lost 5 bases and J lost 3 bases. Per germline, CDR1 SNHLY and CDR2 FYNNEI. CDR3 residues: CASSYTGTGTDTQYF. The CDR3 region has the DNA TGTGCCAGCAGTTACACCGGGACAGGGACAGATACGCAGTATTTT.